The 8 T cell receptor beta chains reported below all come from one sample, sequenced in a study of control samples from healthy donors and cancer patients. Clones were sequenced by immunoSEQ multiplex PCR, and TCRdb holds only the in-frame ones, with some missing. The sample lists 15,000 to 17,000 clones, over 70% seen once, with 11% in the top ten. The sample was PBMCs. The source is a woman between 65 and 79 years old with colorectal cancer.

The CDR3 reads CASSSFGGPGSYNEQFF. CDR3 coding DNA: TGTGCCAGCAGCTCCTTCGGGGGGCCGGGCTCCTACAATGAGCAGTTCTTC. V is TRBV7-9 and J is TRBJ2-1, with TRBD2 as a possible D gene (7 bases). CDR3 length equals 17 residues. Germline V lookup: CDR1 SEHNR, CDR2 FQNEAQ (reference sequence). Trimming left V 4 bases short and J 0 bases short, with 16 bases between.

This sequence joins TRBV7-2 and TRBJ2-3; TRBD2 matches at 7 bases. V lost 2 bases and J lost 3; bases outside the gene matches: 8. The CDR3 is 16 amino acids. The germline V gene has CDR1 SGHTA and CDR2 FQGNSA. Here the CDR3 reads CASSLRSTSATDTQYF. The CDR3 DNA sequence: TGTGCCAGCAGCTTACGCTCAACTAGCGCGACAGATACGCAGTATTTT.

V usage is TRBV10-1 and J usage is TRBJ2-5, with TRBD2 identical over 8 bases. CDR1 is WNHNN and CDR2 is SYGVQD in the germline V gene (reference sequence). V shed 5 bases, J shed 4 bases, and the junction held 3 bases outside the gene matches. The CDR3 extends over 13 amino acids. CDR3 sequence (DNA): TGCGCCAGCAGTCGAACTAGCGGAGAGACCCAGTACTTC. Translation: CASSRTSGETQYF.

The CDR3 DNA follows: TGTGCCAGCAGCCCCCCGCTCGGGGAGGGCCCAGGGGAGACCCAGTACTTC. Translation gives CASSPPLGEGPGETQYF. The rearrangement links TRBV13 to TRBJ2-5; the match to TRBD2 covers 7 bases. The germline CDR1 and CDR2 sequences are PRHDT and FYEKMQ (reference sequence). The CDR3 has 17 residues. V lost 5 bases, J lost 5 bases, and 17 bases stayed unmatched.

The chain carries TRBV19 and TRBJ2-2, with 10 bases matching TRBD2. The CDR3 has 17 amino acids. V lost 9 bases, J lost 1 base, and 11 bases stayed unmatched. CDR1 is LNHDA and CDR2 is SQIVND in the germline V gene (reference sequence). DNA of the CDR3: TGTGCCAGACTCAGCGGGGGGGAATTTCGGAACACCGGGGAGCTGTTTTTT. Translating gives CARLSGGEFRNTGELFF.

The rearrangement joins TRBV6-5 to TRBJ1-2; D is undetermined. This CDR3 spans 12 amino acids. Germline V lookup: CDR1 MNHEY, CDR2 SVGAGI. V lost 4 bases, J lost 4 bases, and 7 bases lay in between. The CDR3 DNA sequence: TGTGCCAGCAGTTCCCGGGTCTATGGCTACACCTTC. Translated: CASSSRVYGYTF.

This clone was picked up one time. The chain couples TRBV5-1 to TRBJ2-1; perhaps D is TRBD1 or TRBD2 (6 bases each). There are 13 residues in the CDR3. Trimming shortened V by 1 base and J by 9 bases, and 11 bases separated the two germline ends. Germline values: CDR1 SGHRS, CDR2 YFSETQ. As DNA, the CDR3 is TGCGCCAGCAGCTTGATACGGGGGCGTGAGCAGTTCTTC. Translated, it gives CASSLIRGREQFF.

The CDR3 here is CAISESGELRNTIYF. DNA for the CDR3: TGTGCCATCAGTGAGTCGGGTGAGCTAAGAAACACCATATATTTT. The chain recombines TRBV10-3 with TRBJ1-3; D unclear. There are 15 residues in the CDR3. Germline loops: CDR1 ENHRY, CDR2 SYGVKD. The ends were cut back, 0 bases at V and 5 bases at J, with 11 bases in the middle.